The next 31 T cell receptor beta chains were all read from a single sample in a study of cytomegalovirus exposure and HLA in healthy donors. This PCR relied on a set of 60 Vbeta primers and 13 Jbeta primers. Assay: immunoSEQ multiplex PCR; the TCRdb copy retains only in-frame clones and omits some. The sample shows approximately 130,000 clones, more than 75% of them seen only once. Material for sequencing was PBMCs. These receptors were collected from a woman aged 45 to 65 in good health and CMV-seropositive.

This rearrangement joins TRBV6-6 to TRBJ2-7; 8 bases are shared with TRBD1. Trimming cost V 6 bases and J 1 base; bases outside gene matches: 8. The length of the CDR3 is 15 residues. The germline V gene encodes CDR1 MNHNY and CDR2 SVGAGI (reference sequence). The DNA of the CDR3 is TGTGCCAGCAGGGGTGGACAGGGCCCTTCCTACGAGCAGTACTTC. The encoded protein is CASRGGQGPSYEQYF.

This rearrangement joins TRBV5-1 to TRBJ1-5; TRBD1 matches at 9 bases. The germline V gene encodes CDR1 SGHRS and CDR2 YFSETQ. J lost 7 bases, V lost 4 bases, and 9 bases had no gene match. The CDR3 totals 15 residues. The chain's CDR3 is CASSPGTGTNQPQHF. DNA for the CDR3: TGCGCCAGCAGCCCAGGGACAGGGACGAACCAGCCCCAGCATTTT.

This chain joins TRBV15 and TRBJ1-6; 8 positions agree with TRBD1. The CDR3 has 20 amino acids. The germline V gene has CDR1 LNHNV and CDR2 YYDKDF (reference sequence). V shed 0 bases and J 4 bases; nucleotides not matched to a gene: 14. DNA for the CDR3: TGTGCCACCAGCAGAGATCGGGGACAGGCTAAAGGGGCTTATAATTCACCCCTCCACTTT. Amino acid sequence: CATSRDRGQAKGAYNSPLHF.

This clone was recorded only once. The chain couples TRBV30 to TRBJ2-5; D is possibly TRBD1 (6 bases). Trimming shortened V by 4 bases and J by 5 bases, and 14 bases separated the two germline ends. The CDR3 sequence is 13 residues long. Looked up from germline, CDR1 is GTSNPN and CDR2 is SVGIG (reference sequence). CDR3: CAWTRAGVETQYF. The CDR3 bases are TGTGCCTGGACCCGAGCAGGGGTTGAGACCCAGTACTTC. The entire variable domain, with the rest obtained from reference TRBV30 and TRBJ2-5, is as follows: SQTIHQWPATLVQPVGSPLSLECTVEGTSNPNLYWYRQAAGRGLQLLFYSVGIGQISSEVPQNLSASRPQDRQFILSSKKLLLSDSGFYLCAWTRAGVETQYFGPGTRLLVL.

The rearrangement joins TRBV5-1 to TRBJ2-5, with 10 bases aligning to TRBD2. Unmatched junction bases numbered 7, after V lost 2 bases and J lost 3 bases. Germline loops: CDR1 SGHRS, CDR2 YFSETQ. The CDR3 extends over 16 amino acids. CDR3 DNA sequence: TGCGCCAGCAGCTTAGTGCCCCTAGCGGGGGAAGAGACCCAGTACTTC. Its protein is CASSLVPLAGEETQYF.

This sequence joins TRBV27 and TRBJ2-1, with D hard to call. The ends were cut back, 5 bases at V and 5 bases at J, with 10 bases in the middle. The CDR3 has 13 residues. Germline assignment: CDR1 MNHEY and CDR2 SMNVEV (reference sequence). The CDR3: CASSPDTDNEQFF. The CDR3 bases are TGTGCCAGCAGTCCCGACACTGACAATGAGCAGTTCTTC.

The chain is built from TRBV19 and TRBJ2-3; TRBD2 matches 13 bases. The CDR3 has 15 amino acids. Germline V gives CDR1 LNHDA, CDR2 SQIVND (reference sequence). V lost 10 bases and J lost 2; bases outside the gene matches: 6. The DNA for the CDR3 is TGTGCCACCAGGGGACTAGCGGGGTTCACAGATACGCAGTATTTT. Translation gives CATRGLAGFTDTQYF.

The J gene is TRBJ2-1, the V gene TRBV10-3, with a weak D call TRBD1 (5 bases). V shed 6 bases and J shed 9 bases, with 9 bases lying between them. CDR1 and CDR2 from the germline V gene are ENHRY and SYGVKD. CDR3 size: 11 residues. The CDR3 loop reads CAIRETVEQFF. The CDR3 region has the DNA TGTGCCATCAGAGAGACAGTTGAGCAGTTCTTC.

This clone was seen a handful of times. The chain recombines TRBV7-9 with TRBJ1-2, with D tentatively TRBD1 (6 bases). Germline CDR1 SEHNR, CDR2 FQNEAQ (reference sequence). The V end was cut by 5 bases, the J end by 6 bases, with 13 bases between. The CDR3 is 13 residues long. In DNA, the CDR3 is TGTGCCAGCAGCACAGGGAATCTTAATGGCTACACCTTC. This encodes CASSTGNLNGYTF.

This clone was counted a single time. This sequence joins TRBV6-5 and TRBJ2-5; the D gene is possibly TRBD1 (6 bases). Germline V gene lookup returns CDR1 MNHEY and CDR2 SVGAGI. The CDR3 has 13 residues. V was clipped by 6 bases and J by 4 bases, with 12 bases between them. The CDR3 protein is CASRRQARETQYF. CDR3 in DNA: TGTGCCAGCAGGAGACAGGCACGAGAGACCCAGTACTTC.

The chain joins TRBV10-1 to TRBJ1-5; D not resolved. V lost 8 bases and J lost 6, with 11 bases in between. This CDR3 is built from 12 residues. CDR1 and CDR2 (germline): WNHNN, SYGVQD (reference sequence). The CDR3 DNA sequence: TGCGCCAGCGGAGAGGGAGTTCAGCCCCAGCATTTT. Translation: CASGEGVQPQHF.

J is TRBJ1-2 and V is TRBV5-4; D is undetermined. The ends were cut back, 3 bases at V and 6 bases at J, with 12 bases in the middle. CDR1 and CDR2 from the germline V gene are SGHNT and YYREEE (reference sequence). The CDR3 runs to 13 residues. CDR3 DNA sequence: TGTGCCAGCAGCTACTCAGACGGGAATGGCTACACCTTC. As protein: CASSYSDGNGYTF.

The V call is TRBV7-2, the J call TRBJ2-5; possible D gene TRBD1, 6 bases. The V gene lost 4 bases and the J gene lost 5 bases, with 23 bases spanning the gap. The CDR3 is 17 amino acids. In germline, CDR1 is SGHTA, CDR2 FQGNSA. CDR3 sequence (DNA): TGTGCCAGCAGCTACCACCCGCGGTTAGGGGGTTGGGAGACCCAGTACTTC. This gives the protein CASSYHPRLGGWETQYF.

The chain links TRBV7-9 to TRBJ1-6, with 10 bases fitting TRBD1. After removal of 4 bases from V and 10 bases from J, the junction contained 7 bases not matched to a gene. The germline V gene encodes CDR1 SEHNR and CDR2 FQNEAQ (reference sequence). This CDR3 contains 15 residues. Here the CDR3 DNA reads TGTGCCAGCAGCTACGACAGGGGGCTAAGGTCACCCCTCCACTTT. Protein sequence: CASSYDRGLRSPLHF.

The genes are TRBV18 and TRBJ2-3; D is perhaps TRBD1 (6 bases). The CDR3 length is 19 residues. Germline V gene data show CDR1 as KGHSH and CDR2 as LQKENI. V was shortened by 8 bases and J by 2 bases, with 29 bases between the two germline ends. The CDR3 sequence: CASLTNHLTTDRTTDTQYF. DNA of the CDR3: TGTGCCAGCCTAACCAACCACTTAACTACTGACAGGACCACAGATACGCAGTATTTT.

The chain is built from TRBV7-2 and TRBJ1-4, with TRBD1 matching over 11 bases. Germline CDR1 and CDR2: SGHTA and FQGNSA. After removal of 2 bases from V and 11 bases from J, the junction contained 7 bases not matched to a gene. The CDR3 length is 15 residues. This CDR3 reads CASSLFGQGAGKLFF. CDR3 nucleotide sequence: TGTGCCAGCAGCTTATTTGGACAGGGGGCTGGGAAACTGTTTTTT. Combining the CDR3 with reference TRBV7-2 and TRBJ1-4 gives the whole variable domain GAGVSQSPSNKVTEKGKDVELRCDPISGHTALYWYRQSLGQGLEFLIYFQGNSAPDKSGLPSDRFSAERTGGSVSTLTIQRTQQEDSAVYLCASSLFGQGAGKLFFGSGTQLSVL.

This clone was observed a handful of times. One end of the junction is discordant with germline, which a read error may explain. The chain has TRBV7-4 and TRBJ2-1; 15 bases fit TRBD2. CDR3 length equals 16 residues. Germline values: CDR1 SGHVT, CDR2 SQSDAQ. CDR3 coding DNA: TGTGCCAGCAGTTTAGCGGGACTAGCGGGAGGATATGAGCAGTTCTTC. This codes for CASSLAGLAGGYEQFF.

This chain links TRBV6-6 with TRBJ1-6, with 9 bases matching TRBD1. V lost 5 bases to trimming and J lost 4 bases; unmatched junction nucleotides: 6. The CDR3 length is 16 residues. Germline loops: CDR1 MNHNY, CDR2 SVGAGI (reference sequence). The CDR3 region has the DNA TGTGCCAGCAGTAAGGGACAGGGCCGATATAATTCACCCCTCCACTTT. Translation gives CASSKGQGRYNSPLHF.

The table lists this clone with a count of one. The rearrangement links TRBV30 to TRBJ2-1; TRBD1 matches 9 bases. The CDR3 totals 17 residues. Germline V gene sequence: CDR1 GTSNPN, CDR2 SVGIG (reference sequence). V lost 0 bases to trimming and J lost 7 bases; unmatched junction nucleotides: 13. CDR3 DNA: TGTGCCTGGAGTGTACGTTTCTGGGACAGGGATCCAAATGAGCAGTTCTTC. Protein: CAWSVRFWDRDPNEQFF.

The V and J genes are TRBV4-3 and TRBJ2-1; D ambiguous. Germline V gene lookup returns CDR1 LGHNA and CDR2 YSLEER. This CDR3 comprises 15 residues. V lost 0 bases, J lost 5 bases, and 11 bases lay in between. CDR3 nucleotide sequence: TGCGCCAGCAGCCAAGAAGGCGGCGGAAACAATGAGCAGTTCTTC. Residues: CASSQEGGGNNEQFF.

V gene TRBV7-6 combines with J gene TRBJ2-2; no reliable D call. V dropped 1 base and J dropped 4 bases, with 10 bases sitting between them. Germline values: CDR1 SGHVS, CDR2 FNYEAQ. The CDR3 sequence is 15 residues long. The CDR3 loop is CASSLGIRGTGELFF. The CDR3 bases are TGTGCCAGCAGCTTAGGAATTCGCGGCACCGGGGAGCTGTTTTTT.

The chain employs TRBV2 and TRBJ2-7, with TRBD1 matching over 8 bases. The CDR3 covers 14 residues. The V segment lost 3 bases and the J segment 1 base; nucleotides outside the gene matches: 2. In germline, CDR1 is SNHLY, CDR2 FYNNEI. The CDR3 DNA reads TGTGCCAGCAGTGACCAGGGGGCGTCCTACGAGCAGTACTTC. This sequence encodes CASSDQGASYEQYF.

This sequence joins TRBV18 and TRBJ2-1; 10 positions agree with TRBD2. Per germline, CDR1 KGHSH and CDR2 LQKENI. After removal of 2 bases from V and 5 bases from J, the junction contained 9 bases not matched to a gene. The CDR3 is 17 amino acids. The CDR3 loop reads CASSPILAGMGNNEQFF. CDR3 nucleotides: TGTGCCAGCTCACCAATACTAGCGGGGATGGGCAACAATGAGCAGTTCTTC.

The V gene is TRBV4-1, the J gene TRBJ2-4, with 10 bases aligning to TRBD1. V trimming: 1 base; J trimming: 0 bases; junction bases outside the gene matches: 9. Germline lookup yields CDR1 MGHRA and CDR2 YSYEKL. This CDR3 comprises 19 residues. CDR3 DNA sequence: TGCGCCAGCAGCCAAGCCGGGACAGGGGTTTCTGCAGCCAAAAACATTCAGTACTTC. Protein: CASSQAGTGVSAAKNIQYF.

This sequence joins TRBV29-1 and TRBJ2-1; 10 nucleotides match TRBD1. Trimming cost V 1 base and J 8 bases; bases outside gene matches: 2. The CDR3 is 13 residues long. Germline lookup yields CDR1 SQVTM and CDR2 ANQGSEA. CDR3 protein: CSVEGQGAYEQFF. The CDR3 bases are TGCAGCGTTGAAGGACAGGGGGCGTATGAGCAGTTCTTC.

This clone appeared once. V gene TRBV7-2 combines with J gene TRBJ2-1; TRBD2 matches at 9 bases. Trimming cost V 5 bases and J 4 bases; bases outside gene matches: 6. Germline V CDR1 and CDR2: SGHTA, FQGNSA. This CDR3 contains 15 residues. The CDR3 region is CASSPSSGAYNEQFF. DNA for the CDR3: TGTGCCAGCAGCCCCTCTAGCGGGGCTTACAATGAGCAGTTCTTC.

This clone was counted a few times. In DNA form, the CDR3 reads TGCAGCGTTTCCCCCGGGACAGGCCCTTTGAATGAGCAGTTCTTC. Translation: CSVSPGTGPLNEQFF. This rearrangement joins TRBV29-1 to TRBJ2-1; 8 nucleotides agree with TRBD1. Trimming cost V 5 bases and J 7 bases; bases outside gene matches: 13. The CDR3 is 15 residues long. Germline V gene data show CDR1 as SQVTM and CDR2 as ANQGSEA.

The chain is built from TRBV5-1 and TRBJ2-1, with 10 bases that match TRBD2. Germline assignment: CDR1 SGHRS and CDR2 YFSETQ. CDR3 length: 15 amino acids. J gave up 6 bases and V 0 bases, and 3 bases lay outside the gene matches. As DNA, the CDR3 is TGCGCCAGCAGCTTGGCAGGACTAGCGGCCAATGAGCAGTTCTTC. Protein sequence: CASSLAGLAANEQFF.

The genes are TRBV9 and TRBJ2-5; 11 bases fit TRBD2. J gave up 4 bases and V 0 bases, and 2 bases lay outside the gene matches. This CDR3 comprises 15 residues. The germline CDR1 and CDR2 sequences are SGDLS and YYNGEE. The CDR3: CASSVGLAGGETQYF. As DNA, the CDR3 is TGTGCCAGCAGCGTAGGCCTAGCGGGGGGAGAGACCCAGTACTTC.

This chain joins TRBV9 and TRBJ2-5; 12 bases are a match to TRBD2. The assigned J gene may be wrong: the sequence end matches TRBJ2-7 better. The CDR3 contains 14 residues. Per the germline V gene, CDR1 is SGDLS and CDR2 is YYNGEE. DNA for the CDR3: TGTGCCAGCAGCCGGGGACTAGCGGGCTACGAGCAGTACTTC. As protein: CASSRGLAGYEQYF.

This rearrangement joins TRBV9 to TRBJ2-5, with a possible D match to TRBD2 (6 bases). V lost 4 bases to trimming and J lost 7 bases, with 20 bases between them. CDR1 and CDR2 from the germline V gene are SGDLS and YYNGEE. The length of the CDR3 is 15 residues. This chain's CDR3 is CASSPAGTRGGTQYF. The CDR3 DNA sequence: TGTGCCAGCAGCCCCGCCGGGACTCGGGGTGGGACCCAGTACTTC.